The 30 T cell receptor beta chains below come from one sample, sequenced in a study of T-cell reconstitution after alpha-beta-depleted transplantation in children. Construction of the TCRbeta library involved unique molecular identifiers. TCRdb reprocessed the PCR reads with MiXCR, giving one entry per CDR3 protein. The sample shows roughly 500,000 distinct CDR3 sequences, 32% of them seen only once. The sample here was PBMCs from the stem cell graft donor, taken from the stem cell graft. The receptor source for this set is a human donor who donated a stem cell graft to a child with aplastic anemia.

CDR3: CASNANTYEQYF. CDR3 coding DNA: TGTGCCAGCAACGCGAACACTTACGAGCAGTACTTC. V usage is TRBV11-1 and J usage is TRBJ2-7; D not resolved. CDR1 is SGHAT, CDR2 FQDESV, per germline (reference sequence). This CDR3 comprises 12 residues. V lost 7 bases, J lost 4 bases, and 11 bases lay in between.

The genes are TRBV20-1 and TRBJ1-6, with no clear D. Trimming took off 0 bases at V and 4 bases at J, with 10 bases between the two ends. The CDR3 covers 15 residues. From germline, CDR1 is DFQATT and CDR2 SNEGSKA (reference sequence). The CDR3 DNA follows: TGCAGTGCTAGAGATGCTAGAACGTATAATTCACCCCTCCACTTT. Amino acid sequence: CSARDARTYNSPLHF.

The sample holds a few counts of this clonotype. CDR3 DNA: TGTGCCAGCAGGCCGATGACAGGGCGGACTGAAGCTTTCTTT. Its protein is CASRPMTGRTEAFF. The V call is TRBV12-3 or TRBV12-4, the J call TRBJ1-1, with 7 bases that match TRBD1. V was pared by 6 bases and J by 5 bases, with 9 bases of the junction left unmatched. The CDR3 spans 14 residues.

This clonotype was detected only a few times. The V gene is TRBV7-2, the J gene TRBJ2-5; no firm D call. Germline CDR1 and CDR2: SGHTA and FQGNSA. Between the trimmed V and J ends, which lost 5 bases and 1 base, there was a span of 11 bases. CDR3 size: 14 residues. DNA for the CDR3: TGTGCCAGCAGCCCATGGCCGTCCCAAGAGACCCAGTACTTC. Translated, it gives CASSPWPSQETQYF.

CDR3 protein: CASSPGQGEQYV. The DNA of the CDR3 is TGTGCCAGCTCACCAGGGCAGGGCGAGCAGTACGTC. The gene calls are TRBV18 and TRBJ2-7; tentatively, D is TRBD1 (5 bases). Germline CDR1 and CDR2: KGHSH and LQKENI. The length of the CDR3 is 12 residues. V was clipped by 2 bases and J by 6 bases, with 8 bases between them.

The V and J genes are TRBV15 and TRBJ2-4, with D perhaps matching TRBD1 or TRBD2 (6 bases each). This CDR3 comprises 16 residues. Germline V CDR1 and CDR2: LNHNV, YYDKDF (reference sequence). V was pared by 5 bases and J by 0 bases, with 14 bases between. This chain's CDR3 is CATSPTRGLAKNIQYF. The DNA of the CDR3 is TGTGCCACCAGCCCTACACGGGGGCTAGCCAAAAACATTCAGTACTTC.

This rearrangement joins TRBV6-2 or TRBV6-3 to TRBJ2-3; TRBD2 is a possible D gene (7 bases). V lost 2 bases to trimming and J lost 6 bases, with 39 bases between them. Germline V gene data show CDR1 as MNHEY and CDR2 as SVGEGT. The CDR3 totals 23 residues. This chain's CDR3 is CASSYGRGRSDRRTPADTDTQYF. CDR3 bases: TGTGCCAGCAGTTACGGGCGGGGGCGATCTGATCGACGGACTCCGGCAGACACCGATACGCAGTATTTT.

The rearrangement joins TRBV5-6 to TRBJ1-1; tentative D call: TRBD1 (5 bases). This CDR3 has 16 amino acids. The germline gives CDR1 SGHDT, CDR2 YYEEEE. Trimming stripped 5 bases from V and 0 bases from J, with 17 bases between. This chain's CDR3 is CASRAGRAQVNTEAFF. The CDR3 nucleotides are TGTGCCAGCAGAGCTGGGAGGGCACAGGTGAACACTGAAGCTTTCTTT.

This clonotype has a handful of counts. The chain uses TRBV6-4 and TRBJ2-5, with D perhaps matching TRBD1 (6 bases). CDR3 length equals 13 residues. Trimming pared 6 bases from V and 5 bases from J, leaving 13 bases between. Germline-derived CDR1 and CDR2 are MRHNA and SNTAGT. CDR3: CASSIITGETQYF. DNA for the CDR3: TGTGCCAGCAGCATAATAACAGGGGAGACCCAGTACTTC.

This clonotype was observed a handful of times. The CDR3 spells CASRDNSYGYTF. CDR3 coding DNA: TGTGCCAGCAGGGACAACTCCTATGGCTACACCTTC. This chain links TRBV12-3 or TRBV12-4 with TRBJ1-2; perhaps TRBD1 as D (5 bases). There are 12 residues in the CDR3. V was shortened by 6 bases and J by 4 bases, with 9 bases between the two germline ends.

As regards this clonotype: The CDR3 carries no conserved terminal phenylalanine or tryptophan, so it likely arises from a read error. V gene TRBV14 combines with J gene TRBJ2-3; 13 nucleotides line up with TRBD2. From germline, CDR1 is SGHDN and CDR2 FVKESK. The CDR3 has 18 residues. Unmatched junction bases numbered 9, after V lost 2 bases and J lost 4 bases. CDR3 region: CASSQWTSGRGAADTQYY. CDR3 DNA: TGTGCCAGCAGCCAATGGACTAGCGGGAGAGGGGCGGCAGATACGCAGTATTAT.

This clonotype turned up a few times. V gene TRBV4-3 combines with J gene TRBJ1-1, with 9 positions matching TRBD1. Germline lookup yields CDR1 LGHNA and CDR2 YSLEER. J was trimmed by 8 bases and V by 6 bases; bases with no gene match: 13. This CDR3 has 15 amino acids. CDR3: CASRLLRTQGAEAFF. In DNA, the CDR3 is TGCGCCAGCAGACTCCTAAGGACACAGGGGGCCGAAGCTTTCTTT.

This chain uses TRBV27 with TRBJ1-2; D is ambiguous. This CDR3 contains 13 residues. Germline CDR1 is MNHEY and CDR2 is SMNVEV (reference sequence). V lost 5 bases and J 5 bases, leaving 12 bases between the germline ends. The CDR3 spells CASSGQTLYGYTF. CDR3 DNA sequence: TGTGCCAGCAGTGGGCAGACCCTTTATGGCTACACCTTC.

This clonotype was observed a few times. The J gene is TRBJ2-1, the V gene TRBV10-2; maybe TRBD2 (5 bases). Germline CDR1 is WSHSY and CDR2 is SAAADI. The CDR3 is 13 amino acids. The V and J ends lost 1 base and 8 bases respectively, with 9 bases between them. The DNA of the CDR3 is TGCGCCAGCAGTGAGTTCTTGGAGGATGAGCAGTTCTTC. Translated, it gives CASSEFLEDEQFF.

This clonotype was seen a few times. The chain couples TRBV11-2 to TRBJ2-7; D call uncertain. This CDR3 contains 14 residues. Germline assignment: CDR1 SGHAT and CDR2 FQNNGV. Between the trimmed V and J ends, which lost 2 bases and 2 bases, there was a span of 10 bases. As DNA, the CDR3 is TGTGCCAGCAGCTTATACAGCATCACCTACGAGCAGTACTTC. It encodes CASSLYSITYEQYF.

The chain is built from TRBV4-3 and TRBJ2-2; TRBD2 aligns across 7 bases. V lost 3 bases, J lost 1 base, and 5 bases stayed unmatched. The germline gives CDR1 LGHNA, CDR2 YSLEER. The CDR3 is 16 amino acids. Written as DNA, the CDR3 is TGCGCCAGCAGCCATCCTGGGGGGGTGAACACCGGGGAGCTGTTTTTT. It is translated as CASSHPGGVNTGELFF.

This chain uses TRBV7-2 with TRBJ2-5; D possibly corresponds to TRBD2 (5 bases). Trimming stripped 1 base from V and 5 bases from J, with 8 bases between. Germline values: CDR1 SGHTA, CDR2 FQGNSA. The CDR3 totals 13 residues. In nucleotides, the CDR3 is TGTGCCAGCAGCTTAGTAGCGATGGAGACCCAGTACTTC. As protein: CASSLVAMETQYF.

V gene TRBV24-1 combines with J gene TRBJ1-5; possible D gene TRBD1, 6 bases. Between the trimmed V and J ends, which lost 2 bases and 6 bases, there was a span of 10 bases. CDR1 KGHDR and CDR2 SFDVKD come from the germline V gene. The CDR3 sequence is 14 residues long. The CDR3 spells CATSDYRDGQPQHF. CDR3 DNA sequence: TGTGCCACCAGTGATTACAGGGACGGTCAGCCCCAGCATTTT.

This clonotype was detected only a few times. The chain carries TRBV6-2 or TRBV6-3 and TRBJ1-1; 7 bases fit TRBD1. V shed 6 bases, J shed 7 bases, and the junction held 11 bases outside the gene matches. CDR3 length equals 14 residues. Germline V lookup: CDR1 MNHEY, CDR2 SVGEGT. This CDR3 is CASSPRIRDSEAFF. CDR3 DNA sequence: TGTGCCAGCAGCCCCCGGATCCGGGACAGTGAAGCTTTCTTT.

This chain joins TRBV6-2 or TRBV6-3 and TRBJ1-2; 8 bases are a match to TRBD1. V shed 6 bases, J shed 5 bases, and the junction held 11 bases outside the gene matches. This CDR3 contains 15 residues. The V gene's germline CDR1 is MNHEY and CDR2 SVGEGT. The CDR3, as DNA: TGTGCCAGCAGCTCCTTGGGACAGGTTCTGTATGGCTACACCTTC. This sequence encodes CASSSLGQVLYGYTF.

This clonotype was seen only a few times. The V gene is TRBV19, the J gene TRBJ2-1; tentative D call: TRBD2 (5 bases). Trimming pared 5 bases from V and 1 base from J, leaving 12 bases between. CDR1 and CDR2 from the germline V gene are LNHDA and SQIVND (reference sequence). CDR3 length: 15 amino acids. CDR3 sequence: CASSHPGSSYNEQFF. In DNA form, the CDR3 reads TGTGCCAGTAGTCACCCGGGATCTTCCTACAATGAGCAGTTCTTC. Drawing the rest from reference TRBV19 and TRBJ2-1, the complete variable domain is DGGITQSPKYLFRKEGQNVTLSCEQNLNHDAMYWYRQDPGQGLRLIYYSQIVNDFQKGDIAEGYSVSREKKESFPLTVTSAQKNPTAFYLCASSHPGSSYNEQFFGPGTRLTVL.

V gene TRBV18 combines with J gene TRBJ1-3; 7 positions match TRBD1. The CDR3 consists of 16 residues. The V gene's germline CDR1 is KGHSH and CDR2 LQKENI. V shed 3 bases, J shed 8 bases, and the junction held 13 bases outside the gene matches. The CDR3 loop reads CASSPIQGDSQDTIYF. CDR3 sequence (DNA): TGTGCCAGCTCACCGATTCAAGGGGACAGCCAAGACACCATATATTTT.

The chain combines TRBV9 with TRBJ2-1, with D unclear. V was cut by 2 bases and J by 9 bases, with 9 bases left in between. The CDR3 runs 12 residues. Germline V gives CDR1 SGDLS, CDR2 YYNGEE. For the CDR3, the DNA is TGTGCCAGCAGCGTCTCTGTTAGTGAGCAGTTCTTC. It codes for CASSVSVSEQFF.

The CDR3 bases are TGCGCCAGCAGCCAAGATCCAGGGGGCGATGGCTACACCTTC. Its translation is CASSQDPGGDGYTF. The J gene is TRBJ1-2, the V gene TRBV4-3; TRBD1 matches at 8 bases. The CDR3 extends over 14 amino acids. V shed 0 bases, J shed 6 bases, and the junction held 3 bases outside the gene matches. Germline CDR1 reads LGHNA; CDR2 reads YSLEER.

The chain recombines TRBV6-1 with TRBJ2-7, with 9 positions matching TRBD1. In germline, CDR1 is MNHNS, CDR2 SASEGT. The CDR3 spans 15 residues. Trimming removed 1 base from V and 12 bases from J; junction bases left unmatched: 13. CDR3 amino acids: CASSEGGQGEVWRYV. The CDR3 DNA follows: TGTGCCAGCAGTGAAGGGGGACAGGGTGAGGTGTGGCGGTACGTC.

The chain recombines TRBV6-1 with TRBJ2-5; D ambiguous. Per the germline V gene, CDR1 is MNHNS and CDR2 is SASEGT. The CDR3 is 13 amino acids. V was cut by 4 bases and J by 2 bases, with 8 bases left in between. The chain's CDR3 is CASSVWQQETQYF. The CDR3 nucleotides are TGTGCCAGCAGTGTTTGGCAGCAAGAGACCCAGTACTTC.

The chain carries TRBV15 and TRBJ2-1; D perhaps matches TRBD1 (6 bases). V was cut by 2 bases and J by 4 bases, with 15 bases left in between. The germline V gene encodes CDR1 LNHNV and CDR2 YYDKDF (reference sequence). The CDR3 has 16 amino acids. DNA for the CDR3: TGTGCCACCAGCAGAAGCCTCGCGACAGGTTACAATGAGCAGTTCTTC. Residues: CATSRSLATGYNEQFF.

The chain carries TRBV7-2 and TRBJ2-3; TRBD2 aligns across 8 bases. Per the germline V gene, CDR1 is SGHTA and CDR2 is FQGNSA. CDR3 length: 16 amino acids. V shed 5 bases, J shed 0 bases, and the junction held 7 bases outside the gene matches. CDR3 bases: TGTGCCAGCAGCCATCGGACTAGCTTGAGCACAGATACGCAGTATTTT. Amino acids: CASSHRTSLSTDTQYF.

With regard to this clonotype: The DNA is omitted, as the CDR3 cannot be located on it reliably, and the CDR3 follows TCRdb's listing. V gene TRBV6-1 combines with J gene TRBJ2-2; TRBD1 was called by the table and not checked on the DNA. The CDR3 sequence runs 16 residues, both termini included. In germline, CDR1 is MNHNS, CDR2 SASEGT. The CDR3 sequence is CASAPGERGTPGSCFF.

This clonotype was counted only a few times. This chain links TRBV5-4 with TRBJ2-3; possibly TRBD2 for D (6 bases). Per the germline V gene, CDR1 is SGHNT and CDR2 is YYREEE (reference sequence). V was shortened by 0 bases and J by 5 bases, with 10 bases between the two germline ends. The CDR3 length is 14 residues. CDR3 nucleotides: TGTGCCAGCAGCTTGGATTGGGGGGAAGATACGCAGTATTTT. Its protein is CASSLDWGEDTQYF.